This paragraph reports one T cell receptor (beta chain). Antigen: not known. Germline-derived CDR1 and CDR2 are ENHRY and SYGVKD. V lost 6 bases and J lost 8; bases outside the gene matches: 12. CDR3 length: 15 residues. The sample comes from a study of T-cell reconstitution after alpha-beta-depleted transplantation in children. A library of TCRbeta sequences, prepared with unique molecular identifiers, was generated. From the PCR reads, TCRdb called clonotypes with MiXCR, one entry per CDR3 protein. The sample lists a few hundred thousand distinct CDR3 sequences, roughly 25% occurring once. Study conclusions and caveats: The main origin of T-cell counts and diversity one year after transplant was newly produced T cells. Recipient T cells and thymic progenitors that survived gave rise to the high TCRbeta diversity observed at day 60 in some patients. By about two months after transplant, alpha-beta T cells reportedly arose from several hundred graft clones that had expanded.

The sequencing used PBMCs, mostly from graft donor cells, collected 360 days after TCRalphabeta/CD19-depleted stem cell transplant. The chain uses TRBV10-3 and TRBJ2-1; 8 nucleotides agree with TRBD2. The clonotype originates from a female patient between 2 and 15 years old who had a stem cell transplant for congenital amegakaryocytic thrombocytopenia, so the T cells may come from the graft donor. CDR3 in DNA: TGTGCCATCAGCCTTTCGGGGGGGCCTGGCGATGAGCAGTTCTTC. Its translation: CAISLSGGPGDEQFF.